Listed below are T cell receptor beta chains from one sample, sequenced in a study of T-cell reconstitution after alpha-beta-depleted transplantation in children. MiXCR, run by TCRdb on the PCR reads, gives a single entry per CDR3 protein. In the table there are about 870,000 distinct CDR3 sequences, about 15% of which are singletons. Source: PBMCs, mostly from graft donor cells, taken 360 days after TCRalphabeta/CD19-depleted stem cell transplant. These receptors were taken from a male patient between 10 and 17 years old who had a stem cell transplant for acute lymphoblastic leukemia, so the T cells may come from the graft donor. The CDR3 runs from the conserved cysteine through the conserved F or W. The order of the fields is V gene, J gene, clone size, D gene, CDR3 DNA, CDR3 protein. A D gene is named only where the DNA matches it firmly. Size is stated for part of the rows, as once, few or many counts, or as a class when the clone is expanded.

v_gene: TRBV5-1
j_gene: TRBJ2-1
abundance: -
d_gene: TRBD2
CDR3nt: TGCGCCAGTGGGGTTGGGACTACTCCCACACATGAGCAGTTCTTC
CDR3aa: CASGVGTTPTHEQFF

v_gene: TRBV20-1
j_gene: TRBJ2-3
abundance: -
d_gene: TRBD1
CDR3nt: TGCAGTGCTAGAACGGACAGGGTACACTTAATTACGCAGTATTTT
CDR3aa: CSARTDRVHLITQYF

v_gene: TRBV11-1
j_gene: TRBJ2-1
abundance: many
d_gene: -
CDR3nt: TGTGCCAGCAGCTTAGCGTTGGAGGATGAGCAGTTCTTC
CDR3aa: CASSLALEDEQFF

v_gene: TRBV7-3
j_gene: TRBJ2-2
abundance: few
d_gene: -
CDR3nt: TGTGCCAGCAGCTTATTTGCCTCCGGGGAGCTGTTTTTT
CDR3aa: CASSLFASGELFF

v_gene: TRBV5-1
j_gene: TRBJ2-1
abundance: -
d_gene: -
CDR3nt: TGCGCCAGCAGCTGGATGGGGGGGACACCCAATGAGCAGTTCTTC
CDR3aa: CASSWMGGTPNEQFF

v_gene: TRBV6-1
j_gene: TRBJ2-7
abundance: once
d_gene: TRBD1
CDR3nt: TGTGCCAGCGGGACAGGGGGCGTTCCGCACGAGCAGTACTTC
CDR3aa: CASGTGGVPHEQYF

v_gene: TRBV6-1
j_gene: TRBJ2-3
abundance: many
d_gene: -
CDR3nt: TGTGCCAGCAGTCCCCACGGAGCTAGCGGCACAGATACGCAGTATTTT
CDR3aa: CASSPHGASGTDTQYF

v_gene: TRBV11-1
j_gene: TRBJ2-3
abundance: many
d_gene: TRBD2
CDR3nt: TGTGCCAGCAGCTTAGCGGAAACAATGCGACTAGCGAGAAGCACAGATACGCAGTATTTT
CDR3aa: CASSLAETMRLARSTDTQYF

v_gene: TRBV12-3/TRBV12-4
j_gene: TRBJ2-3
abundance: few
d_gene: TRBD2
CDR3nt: TGTGCCAGCAGTTTAGTTGGCCGGGGGCTACTAGCGGGAGCGGCGCGCTCTAGCACAGATACGCAGTATTTT
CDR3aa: CASSLVGRGLLAGAARSSTDTQYF

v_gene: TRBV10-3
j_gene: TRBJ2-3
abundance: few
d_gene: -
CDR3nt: TGTGCCATCAGTGAGTCCCGACGGGCGATCGGGAGAGTCACAGATACGCAGTATTTT
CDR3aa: CAISESRRAIGRVTDTQYF

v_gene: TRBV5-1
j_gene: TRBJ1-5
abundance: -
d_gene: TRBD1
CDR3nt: TGCGCCAGCAGCTCCGGGCGGACAGGGGGCAATCAGCCCCAGCATTTT
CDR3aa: CASSSGRTGGNQPQHF

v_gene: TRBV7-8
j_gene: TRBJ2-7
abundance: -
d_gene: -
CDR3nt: TGTGCCAGCAGCTTAGGTCGTAGCGGAGCCCCCTACGAGCAGTACTTC
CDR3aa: CASSLGRSGAPYEQYF

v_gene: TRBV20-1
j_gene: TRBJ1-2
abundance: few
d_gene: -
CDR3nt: TGCAGTGCTAGACCATTCGATACCAGAAACTATGGCTACACCTTC
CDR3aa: CSARPFDTRNYGYTF

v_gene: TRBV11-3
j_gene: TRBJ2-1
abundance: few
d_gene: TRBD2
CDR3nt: TGTGCCAGCAGCTTAGTGGTGGTACAAGGGCCCCGCGGGGAGGGCGCCTACAATGAGCAGTTCTTC
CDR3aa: CASSLVVVQGPRGEGAYNEQFF

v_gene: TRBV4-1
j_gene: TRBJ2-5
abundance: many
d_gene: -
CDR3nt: TGCGCCAGCAGCCCCGCTCAGGGGGGCCAAGAGACCCAGTACTTC
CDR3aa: CASSPAQGGQETQYF

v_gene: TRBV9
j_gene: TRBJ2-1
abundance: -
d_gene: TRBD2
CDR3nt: TGTGCCAGCAGCGGGACTAGCGAATACAATGAGCAGTTCTTC
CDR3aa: CASSGTSEYNEQFF

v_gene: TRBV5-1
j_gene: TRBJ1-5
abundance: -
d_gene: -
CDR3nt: TGCGCCAGCAGCTTGTCGGGAAACGGCAATCAGCCCCAGCATTTT
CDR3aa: CASSLSGNGNQPQHF

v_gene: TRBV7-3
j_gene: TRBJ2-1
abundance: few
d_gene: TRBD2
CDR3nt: TGTGCCAGCAGCCCCCAGGGAGCGGGAAACTCCTACAATGAGCAGTTCTTC
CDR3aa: CASSPQGAGNSYNEQFF

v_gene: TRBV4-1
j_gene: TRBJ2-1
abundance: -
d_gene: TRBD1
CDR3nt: TGCGCCAGCAGCCAAGGCCGGAACAGGGGGCAAAATGAGCAGTTCTTC
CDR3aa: CASSQGRNRGQNEQFF

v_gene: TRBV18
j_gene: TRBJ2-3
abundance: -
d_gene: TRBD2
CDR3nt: TGTGCCAGCTCACCACGCGGACTAGCGGGAGGTAGGGCGCAGTATTTT
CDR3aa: CASSPRGLAGGRAQYF